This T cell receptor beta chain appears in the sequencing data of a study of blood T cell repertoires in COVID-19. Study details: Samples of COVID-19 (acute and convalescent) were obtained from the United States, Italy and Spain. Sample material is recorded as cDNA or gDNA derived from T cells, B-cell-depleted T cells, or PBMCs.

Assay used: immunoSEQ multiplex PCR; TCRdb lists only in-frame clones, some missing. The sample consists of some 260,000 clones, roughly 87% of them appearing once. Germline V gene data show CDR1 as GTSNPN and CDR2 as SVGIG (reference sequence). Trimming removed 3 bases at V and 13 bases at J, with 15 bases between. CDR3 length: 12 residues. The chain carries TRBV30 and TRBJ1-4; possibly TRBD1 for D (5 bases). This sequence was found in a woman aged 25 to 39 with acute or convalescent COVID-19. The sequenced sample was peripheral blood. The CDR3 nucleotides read TGTGCCTGGAGAGGAATGACAGACATACTGTTTTTT. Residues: CAWRGMTDILFF.